This T cell receptor (beta chain) appears in the sequencing data of a study of T-cell memory formation after mild COVID-19. About the research overall: TCR clusters showed largely donor specificity.

Study-wide findings and caveats: Those CD4+ clones that contracted were mainly in CM and EM (CD8+ ones in EMRA). The pre-infection memory compartment contained some responding clones, suggesting cross-reactive memory joined.

Of note for this clonotype: Its antigen is unidentified.

Barcoded TCR alpha and TCR beta cDNA libraries with UMIs came from 5'RACE using constant-segment primers. TCRdb used MiXCR to reprocess the 5' RACE reads, holding one entry per CDR3 protein. The sample has over 300,000 distinct CDR3 sequences, 20% to 25% seen once. The sample consisted of PBMCs or a T cell subset sorted from them (not recorded which). The sequence was obtained from a man younger than 35 who had mild COVID-19 (a few samples of this study predate the infection). Cell type and time point are not known.

CDR3 sequence: CASSRADANTGELFF. The CDR3 DNA is TGTGCCAGCTCACGGGCAGATGCGAACACCGGGGAGCTGTTTTTT. The V call is TRBV18, the J call TRBJ2-2, with unresolved D. The CDR3 spans 15 residues. The V end was cut by 4 bases, the J end by 0 bases, with 9 bases between. From germline, CDR1 is KGHSH and CDR2 LQKENI.